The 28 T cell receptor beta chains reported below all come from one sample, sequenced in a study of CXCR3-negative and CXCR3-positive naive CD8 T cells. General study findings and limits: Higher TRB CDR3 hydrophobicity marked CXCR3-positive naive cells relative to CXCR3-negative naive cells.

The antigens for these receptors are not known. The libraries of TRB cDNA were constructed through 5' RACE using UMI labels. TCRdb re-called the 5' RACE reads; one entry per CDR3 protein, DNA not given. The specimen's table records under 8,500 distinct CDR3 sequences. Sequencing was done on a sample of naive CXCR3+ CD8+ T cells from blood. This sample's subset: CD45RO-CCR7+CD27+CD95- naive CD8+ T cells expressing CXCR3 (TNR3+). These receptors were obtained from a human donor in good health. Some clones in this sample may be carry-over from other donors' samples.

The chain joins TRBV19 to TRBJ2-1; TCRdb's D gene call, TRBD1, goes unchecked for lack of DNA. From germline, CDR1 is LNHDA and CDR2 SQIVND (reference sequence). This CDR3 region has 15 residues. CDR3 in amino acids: CASSDVRDVNNEQFF.

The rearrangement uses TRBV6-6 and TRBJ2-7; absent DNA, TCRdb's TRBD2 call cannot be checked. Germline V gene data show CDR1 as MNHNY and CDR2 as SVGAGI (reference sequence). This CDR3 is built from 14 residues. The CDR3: CASSHLAGEHEQYF.

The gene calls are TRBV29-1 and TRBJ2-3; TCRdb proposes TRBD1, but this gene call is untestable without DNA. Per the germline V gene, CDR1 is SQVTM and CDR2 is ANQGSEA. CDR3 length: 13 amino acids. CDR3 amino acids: CSVGQGWTDTQYF.

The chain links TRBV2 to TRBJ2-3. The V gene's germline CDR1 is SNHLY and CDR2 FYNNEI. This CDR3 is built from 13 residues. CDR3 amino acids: CASSEEGTDTQYF.

CDR3 residues: CASSILAGGYYGYTF. The chain recombines TRBV19 with TRBJ1-2; TCRdb designates TRBD1, a call that cannot be tested without DNA. The CDR3 length is 15 residues. Per the germline V gene, CDR1 is LNHDA and CDR2 is SQIVND (reference sequence).

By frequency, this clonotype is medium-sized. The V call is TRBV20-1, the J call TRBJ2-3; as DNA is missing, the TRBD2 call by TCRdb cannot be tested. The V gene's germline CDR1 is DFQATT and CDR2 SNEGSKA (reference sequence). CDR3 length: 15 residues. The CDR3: CSARSSGGNTDTQYF.

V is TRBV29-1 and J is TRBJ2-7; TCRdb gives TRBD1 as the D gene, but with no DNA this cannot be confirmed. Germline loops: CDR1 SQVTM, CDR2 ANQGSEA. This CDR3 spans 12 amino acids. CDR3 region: CSGTDWGYEQYF.

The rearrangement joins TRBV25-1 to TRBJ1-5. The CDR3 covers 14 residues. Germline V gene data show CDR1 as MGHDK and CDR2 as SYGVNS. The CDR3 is CASSETALNGPQHF.

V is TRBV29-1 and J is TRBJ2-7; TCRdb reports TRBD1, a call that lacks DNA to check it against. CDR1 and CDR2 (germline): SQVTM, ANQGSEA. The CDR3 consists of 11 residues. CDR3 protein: CSVTQGYEQYF.

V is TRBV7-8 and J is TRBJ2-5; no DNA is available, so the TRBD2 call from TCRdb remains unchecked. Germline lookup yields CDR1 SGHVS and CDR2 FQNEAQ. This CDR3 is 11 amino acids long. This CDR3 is CASHAGETQYF.

CDR3 amino acids: CASTETGNYNEQFF. The chain couples TRBV7-8 to TRBJ2-1; the D gene TCRdb calls, TRBD1, cannot be checked with no DNA. CDR1 SGHVS and CDR2 FQNEAQ come from the germline V gene. The CDR3 has 14 amino acids. The whole variable domain, filled in from reference TRBV7-8 and TRBJ2-1, reads GAGVSQSPRYKVAKRGQDVALRCDPISGHVSLFWYQQALGQGPEFLTYFQNEAQLDKSGLPSDRFFAERPEGSVSTLKIQRTQQEDSAVYLCASTETGNYNEQFFGPGTRLTVL.

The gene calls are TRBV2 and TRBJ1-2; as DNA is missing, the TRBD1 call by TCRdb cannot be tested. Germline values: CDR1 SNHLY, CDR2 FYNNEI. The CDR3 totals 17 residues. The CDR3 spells CASSELAGTLANYGYTF.

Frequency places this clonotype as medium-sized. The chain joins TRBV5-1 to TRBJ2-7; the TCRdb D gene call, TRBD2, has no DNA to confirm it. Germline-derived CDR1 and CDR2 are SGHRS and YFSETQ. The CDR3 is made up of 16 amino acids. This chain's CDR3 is CASSVSGSPASYEQYF.

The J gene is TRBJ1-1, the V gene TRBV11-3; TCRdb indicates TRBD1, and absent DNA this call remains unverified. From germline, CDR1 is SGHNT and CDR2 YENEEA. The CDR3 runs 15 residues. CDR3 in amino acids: CASSPKDRENTEAFF.

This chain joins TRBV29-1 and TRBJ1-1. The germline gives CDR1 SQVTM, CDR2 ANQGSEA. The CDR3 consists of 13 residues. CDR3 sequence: CSVDYSGGPEAFF.

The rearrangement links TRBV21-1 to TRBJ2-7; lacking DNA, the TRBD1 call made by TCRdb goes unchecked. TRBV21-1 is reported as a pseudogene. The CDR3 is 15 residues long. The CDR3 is CASSKRYSRAYEQYF.

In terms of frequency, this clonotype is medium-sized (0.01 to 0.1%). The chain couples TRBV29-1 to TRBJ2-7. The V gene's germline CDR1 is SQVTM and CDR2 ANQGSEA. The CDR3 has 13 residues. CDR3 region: CSVEDGSSYEQYF.

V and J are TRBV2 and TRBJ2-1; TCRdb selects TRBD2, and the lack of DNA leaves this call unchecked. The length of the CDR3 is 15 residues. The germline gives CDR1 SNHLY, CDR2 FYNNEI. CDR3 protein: CASSGSGGHYNEQFF.

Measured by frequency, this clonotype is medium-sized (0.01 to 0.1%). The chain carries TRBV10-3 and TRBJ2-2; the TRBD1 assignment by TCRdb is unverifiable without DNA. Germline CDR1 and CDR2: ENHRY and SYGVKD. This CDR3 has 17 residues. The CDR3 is CAIRGQGKEPNTGELFF.

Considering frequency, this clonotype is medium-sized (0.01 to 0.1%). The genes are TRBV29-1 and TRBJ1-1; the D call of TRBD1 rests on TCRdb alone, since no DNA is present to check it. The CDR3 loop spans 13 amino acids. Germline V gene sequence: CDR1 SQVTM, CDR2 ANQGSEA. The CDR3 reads CSAATGEDTEAFF.

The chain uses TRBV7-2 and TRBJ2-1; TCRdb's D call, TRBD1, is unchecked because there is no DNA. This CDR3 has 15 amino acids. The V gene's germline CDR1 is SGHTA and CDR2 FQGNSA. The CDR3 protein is CASSSLSNPPNEQFF.

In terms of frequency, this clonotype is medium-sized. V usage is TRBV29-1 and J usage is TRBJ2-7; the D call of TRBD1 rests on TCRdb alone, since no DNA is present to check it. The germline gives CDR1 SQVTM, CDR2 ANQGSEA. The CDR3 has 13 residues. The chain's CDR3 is CSAVTGPTYEQYF.

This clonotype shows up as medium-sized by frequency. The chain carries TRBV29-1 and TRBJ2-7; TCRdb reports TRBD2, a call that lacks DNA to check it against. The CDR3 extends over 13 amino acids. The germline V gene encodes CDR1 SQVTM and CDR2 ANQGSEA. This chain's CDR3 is CSASGVFSYEQYF.

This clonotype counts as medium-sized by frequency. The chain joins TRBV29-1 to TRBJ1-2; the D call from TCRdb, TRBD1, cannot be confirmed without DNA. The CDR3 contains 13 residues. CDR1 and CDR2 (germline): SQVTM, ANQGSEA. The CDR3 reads CSVEDRQNYGYTF.

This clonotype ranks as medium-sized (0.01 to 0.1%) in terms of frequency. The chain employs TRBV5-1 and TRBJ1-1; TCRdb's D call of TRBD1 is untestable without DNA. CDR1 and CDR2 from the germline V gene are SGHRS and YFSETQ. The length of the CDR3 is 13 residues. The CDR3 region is CASTRGMNTEAFF.

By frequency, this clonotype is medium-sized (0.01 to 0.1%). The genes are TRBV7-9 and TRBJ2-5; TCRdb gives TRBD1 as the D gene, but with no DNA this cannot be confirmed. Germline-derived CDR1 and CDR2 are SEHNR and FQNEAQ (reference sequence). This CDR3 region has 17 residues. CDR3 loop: CASSPQAGTEGQETQYF.

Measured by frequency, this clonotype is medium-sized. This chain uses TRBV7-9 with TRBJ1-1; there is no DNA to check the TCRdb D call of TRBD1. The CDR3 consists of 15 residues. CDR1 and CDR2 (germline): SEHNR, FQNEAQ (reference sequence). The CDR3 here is CASSLILGPNTEAFF.

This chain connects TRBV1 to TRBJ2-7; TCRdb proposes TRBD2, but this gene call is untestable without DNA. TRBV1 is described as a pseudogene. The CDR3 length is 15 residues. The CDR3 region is CTSPPGLADFYEQYF.